The present TCR beta chain was sequenced within a study of T cell responses to AZD1222 COVID-19 vaccine. Clones were sequenced by immunoSEQ multiplex PCR, and TCRdb holds only the in-frame ones, with some missing. Of some 140,000 clones in the sample, about 93% were seen once. A word on this clone: Its antigen is not known.

The ends were cut back, 4 bases at V and 5 bases at J, with 9 bases in the middle. The germline V gene encodes CDR1 KGHSH and CDR2 LQKENI. The CDR3 contains 14 residues. Study-wide findings and caveats: Reportedly, close to half of spike-specific TCRs are directed against unmutated variant regions.

V and J are TRBV18 and TRBJ1-6, with D maybe TRBD1 (6 bases). The TCR originated in an adult in good health. The sample was peripheral blood, taken on day 0 of AZD1222 vaccination. CDR3 sequence reads: CASSRWTDNSPLHF. The CDR3 bases are TGTGCCAGCTCACGGTGGACAGATAATTCACCCCTCCACTTT.